These 16 T cell receptor beta chains were sequenced from one sample in a study of beta chain features in type 1 diabetes. Findings and caveats of the study: A moderate, significant TCRB CDR3 shortening appeared in type 1 diabetes across four CD4+ subsets.

The entirety of the isolated RNA underwent reverse transcription, so expressed TCRB transcripts were sequenced. Repertoires were generated with immunoSEQ multiplex PCR, while TCRdb's copy carries only in-frame clones and drops some. The sample has roughly 730,000 clones, about an eighth seen once; the top ten hold 0.02% to 0.025%. Their cognate antigens are unknown. Sequencing input: naive CD4+ T cells from blood. Every receptor here comes from a man between 18 and 29 years old with type 1 diabetes.

This sequence joins TRBV29-1 and TRBJ1-3, with 7 nucleotides matching TRBD1. After removal of 7 bases from V and 4 bases from J, the junction contained 10 bases not matched to a gene. CDR1 SQVTM and CDR2 ANQGSEA come from the germline V gene. CDR3 length equals 14 residues. The CDR3 DNA reads as TGCAGCGCCACAGGGGTTGTGTCGGGAAACACCATATATTTT. As protein: CSATGVVSGNTIYF.

The V gene is TRBV21-1, the J gene TRBJ1-2. TRBV21-1 is classified as a pseudogene. The CDR3 contains 14 residues. This chain's CDR3 is CASRTFGLRGGYTF. CDR3 nucleotides: TGTGCCAGCAGAACCTTCGGGCTGCGAGGAGGCTACACCTTC.

V gene TRBV18 combines with J gene TRBJ2-1; TRBD1 matches 8 bases. V shed 0 bases, J shed 3 bases, and the junction held 10 bases outside the gene matches. The CDR3 is made up of 18 amino acids. The germline CDR1 and CDR2 sequences are KGHSH and LQKENI. CDR3 sequence reads: CASSPPPGQGSYYNEQFF. CDR3 nucleotide sequence: TGTGCCAGCTCACCACCCCCTGGACAGGGCAGTTACTACAATGAGCAGTTCTTC.

The gene calls are TRBV19 and TRBJ1-2; TRBD1 is a possible D gene (6 bases). The germline V gene has CDR1 LNHDA and CDR2 SQIVND (reference sequence). The CDR3 has 11 amino acids. The V and J ends lost 8 bases and 6 bases respectively, with 10 bases between them. This chain's CDR3 is CASGEGDGYTF. The CDR3 DNA is TGTGCCAGTGGAGAGGGGGATGGCTACACCTTC.

The sample holds a few counts of this clone. The chain recombines TRBV11-2 with TRBJ2-7; 7 bases are shared with TRBD1. Germline V gene sequence: CDR1 SGHAT, CDR2 FQNNGV. The CDR3 has 13 amino acids. Trimming cost V 6 bases and J 5 bases; bases outside gene matches: 7. CDR3 in DNA: TGTGCCAGCAGGGAGAAAGGGGGCGACGAGCAGTACTTC. It specifies CASREKGGDEQYF.

This clone has more than one count but fewer than ten. DNA for the CDR3: TGTGCCAGCAGCTTGGAAGGGGGTGAGGATACGCAGTATTTT. This encodes CASSLEGGEDTQYF. The gene calls are TRBV5-4 and TRBJ2-3; D possibly corresponds to TRBD1 (6 bases). This CDR3 has 14 residues. Germline values: CDR1 SGHNT, CDR2 YYREEE (reference sequence). V lost 0 bases, J lost 6 bases, and 11 bases lay in between.

This clone was seen a few times. The genes are TRBV2 and TRBJ1-1, with unresolved D. The germline CDR1 and CDR2 sequences are SNHLY and FYNNEI. V shed 9 bases and J shed 5 bases, with 16 bases lying between them. The CDR3 is 13 amino acids. The chain's CDR3 is CASNFMVETEAFF. The CDR3 DNA sequence: TGTGCCAGTAACTTTATGGTGGAAACTGAAGCTTTCTTT.

This clone was picked up a small number of times. The chain couples TRBV4-1 to TRBJ1-2; D is undetermined. V lost 0 bases to trimming and J lost 7 bases, with 15 bases between them. CDR3 length: 15 amino acids. The V gene's germline CDR1 is MGHRA and CDR2 YSYEKL. CDR3 amino acids: CASSQDPTTFGGYTF. For the CDR3, the DNA is TGCGCCAGCAGCCAAGATCCTACAACGTTCGGTGGCTACACCTTC.

The chain joins TRBV5-6 to TRBJ1-4, with a weak D call TRBD1 (5 bases). CDR1 is SGHDT, CDR2 YYEEEE, per germline. V was cut by 0 bases and J by 2 bases, with 8 bases left in between. The CDR3 covers 15 residues. The CDR3 nucleotides are TGTGCCAGCAGCTTGGGGGCAGGGACTAATGAAAAACTGTTTTTT. Protein sequence: CASSLGAGTNEKLFF. Using reference TRBV5-6 and TRBJ1-4 for the parts outside the CDR3, the full variable domain is DAGVTQSPTHLIKTRGQQVTLRCSPKSGHDTVSWYQQALGQGPQFIFQYYEEEERQRGNFPDRFSGHQFPNYSSELNVNALLLGDSALYLCASSLGAGTNEKLFFGSGTQLSVL.

V usage is TRBV6-5 and J usage is TRBJ1-1, with 8 bases identical to TRBD1. Germline values: CDR1 MNHEY, CDR2 SVGAGI. V shed 6 bases, J shed 3 bases, and the junction held 9 bases outside the gene matches. CDR3 size: 15 residues. The CDR3 DNA reads TGTGCCAGCAGGGAGGCAGGGGGCAGGGACACTGAAGCTTTCTTT. Its translation is CASREAGGRDTEAFF.

This clone was seen a handful of times. This rearrangement joins TRBV6-1 to TRBJ2-7; D remains unclear. This CDR3 comprises 17 residues. CDR1 is MNHNS, CDR2 SASEGT, per germline. Trimming removed 1 base from V and 0 bases from J, with 16 bases in between. The CDR3 protein is CASSEGLGWESSYEQYF. In nucleotides, the CDR3 is TGTGCCAGCAGTGAAGGCCTCGGTTGGGAAAGCTCCTACGAGCAGTACTTC.

The chain employs TRBV4-1 and TRBJ1-6, with D perhaps matching TRBD1 (5 bases). Germline loops: CDR1 MGHRA, CDR2 YSYEKL. V was pared by 0 bases and J by 6 bases, with 12 bases between. The CDR3 length is 16 residues. DNA for the CDR3: TGCGCCAGCAGCCAAGATCGCACTGGGGCTAATTCACCCCTCCACTTT. This codes for CASSQDRTGANSPLHF.

A remark on this clone: Within the sample, other DNA sequences also encode this same CDR3. The rearrangement uses TRBV29-1 and TRBJ1-1, with 10 nucleotides matching TRBD1. Germline V gives CDR1 SQVTM, CDR2 ANQGSEA. CDR3 size: 15 residues. Trimming cost V 6 bases and J 11 bases; bases outside gene matches: 18. The CDR3 DNA reads as TGCAGCGTGGCCGCGTCCGGGACAGGGGAGAGGGATGCTTTCTTT. It specifies CSVAASGTGERDAFF.

This clone was counted only a few times. V and J are TRBV29-1 and TRBJ1-3; D is ambiguous. Trimming shortened V by 2 bases and J by 0 bases, and 5 bases separated the two germline ends. CDR3 length: 13 amino acids. Germline CDR1 reads SQVTM; CDR2 reads ANQGSEA. CDR3 loop: CSVELISGNTIYF. The DNA for the CDR3 is TGCAGCGTTGAATTGATCTCTGGAAACACCATATATTTT.

The CDR3 loop reads CASSLDGGELFF. The CDR3, as DNA: TGTGCCAGCAGCCTAGATGGCGGGGAGCTGTTTTTT. The chain is built from TRBV6-5 and TRBJ2-2; D gene uncertain. Deletions cut 6 bases from V and 7 bases from J, with 9 bases between. The CDR3 loop spans 12 amino acids. The V gene's germline CDR1 is MNHEY and CDR2 SVGAGI.

The CDR3 bases are TGTGCCAGTAGTAGTGGTGAAAGCTCCTACAATGAGCAGTTCTTC. It translates to CASSSGESSYNEQFF. The rearrangement uses TRBV19 and TRBJ2-1; D not resolved. V shed 4 bases and J shed 0 bases, with 10 bases lying between them. The CDR3 extends over 15 amino acids. In germline, CDR1 is LNHDA, CDR2 SQIVND (reference sequence).